A selection of T cell receptor beta chains follows, all from one sample in a study of blood T cells in healthy people across ages. A single record per CDR3 protein comes from TCRdb applying MiXCR to the 5' RACE reads. In the table there are 700,000 or so distinct CDR3 sequences, over 20% of which are singletons. The specimen sequenced was blood. The origin of the receptors is a man aged 65-85 years in good health. Each CDR3 is given with its conserved first and last residue. D genes are given only for firm matches. Size is stated for part of the rows, as once, few or many counts, or as a class when the clone is expanded.

TRBJ2-7 | NA | TRBD1 | TRBV20-1 | CSARSTTGGSYEQYF | TGCAGTGCTAGATCGACGACAGGGGGCAGCTACGAGCAGTACTTC
TRBJ2-3 | few | NA | TRBV7-6 | CASSYPPADTQYF | TGTGCCAGCAGCTACCCACCGGCAGATACGCAGTATTTT
TRBJ1-1 | few | NA | TRBV5-1 | CASSSQGTGPNTEAFF | TGCGCCAGCAGCTCACAGGGTACTGGGCCGAACACTGAAGCTTTCTTT
TRBJ2-3 | few | NA | TRBV5-1 | CASSLEGLRTDTQYF | TGCGCCAGCAGCTTGGAGGGGCTCCGCACAGATACGCAGTATTTT
TRBJ1-5 | few | TRBD1 | TRBV6-5 | CASRTDRGGNQPQHF | TGTGCCAGCAGAACCGACAGGGGCGGCAATCAGCCCCAGCATTTT
TRBJ2-1 | NA | TRBD1 | TRBV12-3/TRBV12-4 | CASSLGHQDRGQFF | TGTGCCAGCAGTTTAGGCCATCAGGACAGGGGGCAGTTCTTC
TRBJ2-5 | few | TRBD2 | TRBV6-6 | CASSYSFSGVGLETQYF | TGTGCCAGCAGTTACTCGTTTAGCGGGGTGGGGTTAGAGACCCAGTACTTC
TRBJ2-3 | NA | NA | TRBV11-2 | CASSSWPSGTDTQYF | TGTGCCAGCAGCTCCTGGCCCTCGGGCACAGATACGCAGTATTTT
TRBJ1-5 | few | NA | TRBV6-5 | CASRARRNQPQHF | TGTGCCAGCCGTGCGCGGCGCAATCAGCCCCAGCATTTT
TRBJ2-1 | NA | NA | TRBV19 | CASRGRASYDEQFF | TGTGCCAGTAGGGGCAGGGCCTCTTACGATGAGCAGTTCTTC
TRBJ2-1 | NA | NA | TRBV7-9 | CASKAADRYNEQFF | TGTGCCAGCAAGGCGGCGGATAGATACAATGAGCAGTTCTTC
TRBJ1-2 | few | NA | TRBV12-3/TRBV12-4 | CASTQAGYGYTF | TGTGCCAGCACTCAGGCGGGCTATGGCTACACCTTC
TRBJ2-1 | many | TRBD1 | TRBV5-1 | CASSLGQSYNEQFF | TGTGCCAGCAGCTTGGGACAGAGCTACAATGAGCAGTTCTTC